This entry is about one T cell receptor beta chain. Its antigen is currently unknown. This sample is part of a study of OX40 agonist ivuxolimab in advanced cancers. Study background: Patients with hepatocellular carcinoma, melanoma, renal cell or head and neck cancer made up the dose-escalation patients. Points from the study as a whole: Averaging showed that CD8+ T cells had more expanded clones than CD4+ did.

TCRdb keeps only in-frame clones here, not all; method: immunoSEQ multiplex PCR. The sample has about 17,000 clones, more than 75% seen once; the top ten hold 2.4%. The V segment lost 3 bases and the J segment 4 bases; nucleotides outside the gene matches: 6. CDR1 and CDR2 (germline): SGHNT, YYREEE (reference sequence). The CDR3 consists of 15 residues. The chain couples TRBV5-4 to TRBJ2-3; 9 nucleotides match TRBD2. Sequencing used CD4+ or CD8+ T cells sorted from blood, obtained in a trial of the OX40 agonist ivuxolimab. The sequence was obtained from an adult with an advanced solid tumor such as melanoma, head and neck, liver or kidney cancer. CDR3 in amino acids: CASSYSGRGADTQYF. In DNA form, the CDR3 reads TGTGCCAGCAGCTATAGCGGGAGAGGGGCAGATACGCAGTATTTT.